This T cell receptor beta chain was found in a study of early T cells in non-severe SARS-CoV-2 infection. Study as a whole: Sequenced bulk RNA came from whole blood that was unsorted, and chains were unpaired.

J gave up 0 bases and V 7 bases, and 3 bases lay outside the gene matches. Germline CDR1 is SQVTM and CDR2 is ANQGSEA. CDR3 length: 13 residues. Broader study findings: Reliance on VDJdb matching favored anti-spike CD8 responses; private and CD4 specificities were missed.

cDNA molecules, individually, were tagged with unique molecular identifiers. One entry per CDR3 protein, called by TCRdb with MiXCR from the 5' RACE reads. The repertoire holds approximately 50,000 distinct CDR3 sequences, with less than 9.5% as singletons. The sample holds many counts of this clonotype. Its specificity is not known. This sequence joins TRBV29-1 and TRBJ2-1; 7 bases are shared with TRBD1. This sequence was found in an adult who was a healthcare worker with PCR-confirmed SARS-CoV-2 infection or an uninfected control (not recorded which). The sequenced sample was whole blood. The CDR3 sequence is CSARGFSYNEQFF. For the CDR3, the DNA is TGCAGCGCCAGGGGGTTCTCCTACAATGAGCAGTTCTTC.